This T cell receptor beta chain came from a study of blood T cell repertoires in COVID-19. For the study at large: Samples taken during acute and convalescent COVID-19 were collected in the United States, Italy and Spain. T cells, B-cell-depleted T cells, or PBMCs provided the cDNA or gDNA that served as material.

Authors' data handling: For nucleated cells, counts were estimated from reference gene primer amplification. Only in-frame clones appear in the TCRdb table, and some are missing; sequencing was by immunoSEQ multiplex PCR. The DNA gave D and trimming, while V, J and clone size come from that table. This sample has about 180,000 clones, with roughly nine tenths found just once. The V segment lost 5 bases and the J segment 5 bases; nucleotides outside the gene matches: 7. Germline V gives CDR1 SGHKS, CDR2 YYEKEE (reference sequence). The CDR3 has 13 residues. The chain links TRBV5-5 to TRBJ2-7; 7 positions agree with TRBD1. The specimen was peripheral blood. The sequence was collected from a man between 18 and 35 years old who had recovered from COVID-19. The CDR3 DNA follows: TGTGCCAGCAGACATAAGGGGGCCCACGAGCAGTACTTC. Translated: CASRHKGAHEQYF.